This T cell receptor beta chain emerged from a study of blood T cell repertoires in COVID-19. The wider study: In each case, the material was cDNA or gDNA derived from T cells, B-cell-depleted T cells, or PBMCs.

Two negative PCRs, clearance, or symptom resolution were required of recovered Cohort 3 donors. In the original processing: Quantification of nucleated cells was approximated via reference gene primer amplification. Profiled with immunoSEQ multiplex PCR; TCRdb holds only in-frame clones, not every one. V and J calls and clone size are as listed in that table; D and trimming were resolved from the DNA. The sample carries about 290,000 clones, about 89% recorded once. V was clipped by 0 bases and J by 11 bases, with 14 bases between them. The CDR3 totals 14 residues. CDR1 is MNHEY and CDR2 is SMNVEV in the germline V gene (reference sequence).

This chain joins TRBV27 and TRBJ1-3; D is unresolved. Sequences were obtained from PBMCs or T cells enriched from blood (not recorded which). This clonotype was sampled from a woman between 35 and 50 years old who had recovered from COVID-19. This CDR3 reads CASSLSIRLRAIYF. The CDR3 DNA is TGTGCCAGCAGTTTATCGATACGGCTGAGGGCCATATATTTT.